What follows are 30 T cell receptor beta chains derived from one specimen sequenced in a study of T cell responses to AZD1222 COVID-19 vaccine. The table came from immunoSEQ multiplex PCR; TCRdb's copy has only in-frame clones and leaves some out. The table includes under 150,000 clones, roughly 89% detected once. This material consisted of peripheral blood, taken on day 0 of AZD1222 vaccination. The receptors here all came from an adult in good health.

This chain's CDR3 is CAWTREGAGYTF. CDR3 nucleotides: TGTGCCTGGACCCGGGAGGGGGCTGGCTACACCTTC. The gene calls are TRBV30 and TRBJ1-2; 7 nucleotides align to TRBD1. From germline, CDR1 is GTSNPN and CDR2 SVGIG (reference sequence). The CDR3 consists of 12 residues. The V segment lost 4 bases and the J segment 7 bases; nucleotides outside the gene matches: 6.

The J gene is TRBJ2-3, the V gene TRBV14, with D possibly being TRBD2 (5 bases). The CDR3 runs to 16 residues. V lost 3 bases, J lost 3 bases, and 16 bases lay in between. Per germline, CDR1 SGHDN and CDR2 FVKESK. The CDR3 loop is CASSQAAGRGTDTQYF. The CDR3 DNA follows: TGTGCCAGCAGCCAGGCCGCGGGCCGGGGTACAGATACGCAGTATTTT.

With respect to this clone: The identical CDR3 is also encoded by other nucleotide sequences in the sample. This chain links TRBV7-9 with TRBJ2-7; D remains ambiguous. Trimming shortened V by 1 base and J by 2 bases, and 6 bases separated the two germline ends. This CDR3 is built from 13 residues. CDR1 and CDR2 (germline): SEHNR, FQNEAQ (reference sequence). The CDR3 reads CASSLDLTYEQYF. The CDR3 coding sequence is TGTGCCAGCAGCTTAGACTTAACCTACGAGCAGTACTTC. Based on the CDR3 plus reference TRBV7-9 and TRBJ2-7, the full variable domain is DTGVSQNPRHKITKRGQNVTFRCDPISEHNRLYWYRQTLGQGPEFLTYFQNEAQLEKSRLLSDRFSAERPKGSFSTLEIQRTEQGDSAMYLCASSLDLTYEQYFGPGTRLTVT.

The chain is built from TRBV5-1 and TRBJ2-1; unclear D gene. Germline V lookup: CDR1 SGHRS, CDR2 YFSETQ. V shed 4 bases and J shed 2 bases, with 16 bases lying between them. The CDR3 spans 16 residues. This chain's CDR3 is CASSLNARSTYNEQFF. The CDR3 DNA sequence: TGCGCCAGCAGCCTCAACGCTAGGTCTACCTACAATGAGCAGTTCTTC.

The chain links TRBV7-9 to TRBJ1-1; 9 nucleotides agree with TRBD1. The germline gives CDR1 SEHNR, CDR2 FQNEAQ (reference sequence). The J segment lost 1 base and the V segment lost 4 bases, leaving 4 bases of the junction unmatched. This CDR3 spans 15 amino acids. For the CDR3, the DNA is TGTGCCAGCAGCTCGACAGGGGGAACGAACACTGAAGCTTTCTTT. Translated: CASSSTGGTNTEAFF.

The rearrangement joins TRBV3-1 (or the pseudogene TRBV3-2) to TRBJ2-5; no clear D gene. Per the germline V gene, CDR1 is LGHDT and CDR2 is YNNKEL (reference sequence). This CDR3 is built from 14 residues. Between the trimmed V and J ends, which lost 1 base and 1 base, there was a span of 7 bases. The CDR3 sequence: CASSQGPPQETQYF. The CDR3 DNA is TGTGCCAGCAGCCAAGGGCCCCCCCAAGAGACCCAGTACTTC.

This chain uses TRBV19 with TRBJ1-6; weak D call: TRBD1 (6 bases). This CDR3 comprises 12 residues. The V and J ends lost 8 bases and 7 bases respectively, with 9 bases between them. Germline CDR1 and CDR2: LNHDA and SQIVND (reference sequence). CDR3 in amino acids: CASRTGNSPLHF. The CDR3 region has the DNA TGTGCCAGTCGAACAGGGAATTCACCCCTCCACTTT.

The V and J genes are TRBV3-1 (or the pseudogene TRBV3-2) and TRBJ1-6, with a tentative D call TRBD1 (6 bases). V was clipped by 6 bases and J by 8 bases, with 11 bases between them. The germline V gene encodes CDR1 LGHDT and CDR2 YNNKEL (reference sequence). This CDR3 comprises 13 residues. The CDR3 here is CASREGGYSPLHF. The CDR3 DNA sequence: TGTGCCAGCAGAGAGGGGGGGTATTCACCCCTCCACTTT.

This clone was found once. This sequence joins TRBV7-9 and TRBJ1-2; D remains ambiguous. The germline CDR1 and CDR2 sequences are SEHNR and FQNEAQ (reference sequence). With 11 bases removed from V and 2 bases from J, the gap between germline ends came to 18 bases. This CDR3 is 14 amino acids long. The CDR3 DNA follows: TGTGCCCAGTCAGGTCTCCCCAGAAACTATGGCTACACCTTC. Its protein product is CAQSGLPRNYGYTF.

Worth noting for this clone: The junction departs from germline at one end; a sequencing error may be responsible. This chain's CDR3 is CASNQGDYEPAQYF. Written as DNA, the CDR3 is TGTGCCAGCAACCAAGGGGACTACGAGCCCGCCCAGTACTTC. V usage is TRBV3-1 (or the pseudogene TRBV3-2) and J usage is TRBJ2-5; TRBD2 matches at 7 bases. CDR1 and CDR2 from the germline V gene are LGHDT and YNNKEL (reference sequence). The CDR3 is made up of 14 amino acids.

The V gene is TRBV10-3, the J gene TRBJ2-5; 9 bases fit TRBD2. With 6 bases clipped from V and 5 bases from J, the junction kept 4 bases outside the gene matches. The CDR3 consists of 13 residues. Germline V gene lookup returns CDR1 ENHRY and CDR2 SYGVKD. The CDR3 sequence is CAISRTSGETQYF. CDR3 nucleotides: TGTGCCATCAGCCGCACTAGCGGGGAGACCCAGTACTTC.

CDR3 coding DNA: TGTGCCAGCAGCTTGGGTCGTAGCAATCGCGAGCAGTACTTC. Translation: CASSLGRSNREQYF. This chain uses TRBV5-6 with TRBJ2-7, with D unresolved. Per the germline V gene, CDR1 is SGHDT and CDR2 is YYEEEE. Trimming cost V 0 bases and J 6 bases, with 13 bases left between them. The CDR3 has 14 amino acids.

V is TRBV19 and J is TRBJ2-7; 8 bases align to TRBD2. Germline CDR1 and CDR2: LNHDA and SQIVND (reference sequence). J gave up 5 bases and V 1 base, and 4 bases lay outside the gene matches. This CDR3 is built from 14 residues. The CDR3 region is CASSIGREVHEQYF. The CDR3 DNA is TGTGCCAGTAGTATAGGGCGGGAGGTGCACGAGCAGTACTTC.

The count of this clone is one. V gene TRBV6-6 combines with J gene TRBJ1-1; tentative D call: TRBD1 (5 bases). This CDR3 has 15 amino acids. Germline V gene data show CDR1 as MNHNY and CDR2 as SVGAGI (reference sequence). Trimming removed 7 bases from V and 2 bases from J, with 17 bases in between. The CDR3 loop is CASNNQPRGNTEAFF. The CDR3 DNA reads TGTGCCAGCAACAATCAGCCAAGGGGAAACACTGAAGCTTTCTTT.

This clone was seen just once. The chain has TRBV5-1 and TRBJ1-2; 7 nucleotides line up with TRBD1. CDR1 and CDR2 from the germline V gene are SGHRS and YFSETQ. This CDR3 is built from 15 residues. V dropped 1 base and J dropped 8; count of bases not matched to a gene: 11. The CDR3 nucleotides read TGCGCCAGCAGCTTGTCAACAGGGGACGCAGAAGGCTACACCTTC. Residues: CASSLSTGDAEGYTF.

The chain is built from TRBV4-2 and TRBJ1-6; D not resolved. There are 15 residues in the CDR3. Germline values: CDR1 LGHNA, CDR2 YNFKEQ. V was pared by 1 base and J by 7 bases, with 11 bases between. CDR3 nucleotide sequence: TGTGCCAGCAGCCAAGGCCGGGATCGGAATTCACCCCTCCACTTT. It translates to CASSQGRDRNSPLHF.

The chain recombines TRBV18 with TRBJ2-6, with D possibly TRBD1 on 6 matching bases. The CDR3 is 18 residues long. CDR1 KGHSH and CDR2 LQKENI come from the germline V gene. The V and J ends lost 3 bases and 3 bases respectively, with 18 bases between them. The CDR3 region is CASSPLTGLKVGANVLTF. CDR3 DNA sequence: TGTGCCAGCTCACCCTTGACAGGCCTTAAGGTTGGGGCCAACGTCCTGACTTTC. Supplemented by reference TRBV18 and TRBJ2-6, the full variable domain reads NAGVMQNPRHLVRRRGQEARLRCSPMKGHSHVYWYRQLPEEGLKFMVYLQKENIIDESGMPKERFSAEFPKEGPSILRIQQVVRGDSAAYFCASSPLTGLKVGANVLTFGAGSRLTVL.

This chain links TRBV24-1 with TRBJ1-2; TRBD1 aligns across 8 bases. Per the germline V gene, CDR1 is KGHDR and CDR2 is SFDVKD. The CDR3 consists of 14 residues. V shed 2 bases, J shed 8 bases, and the junction held 6 bases outside the gene matches. This CDR3 is CATSDSGQGGGYTF. CDR3 bases: TGTGCCACCAGTGATTCCGGACAGGGCGGGGGCTACACCTTC.

The chain recombines TRBV19 with TRBJ2-5; D possibly corresponds to TRBD2 (7 bases). Germline-derived CDR1 and CDR2 are LNHDA and SQIVND (reference sequence). Between the trimmed V and J ends, which lost 1 base and 2 bases, there was a span of 14 bases. This CDR3 is built from 16 residues. The CDR3: CASSIGGGASQETQYF. CDR3 nucleotides: TGTGCCAGTAGTATAGGGGGGGGCGCGTCTCAAGAGACCCAGTACTTC. Together with reference TRBV19 and TRBJ2-5, the CDR3 gives the full variable domain: DGGITQSPKYLFRKEGQNVTLSCEQNLNHDAMYWYRQDPGQGLRLIYYSQIVNDFQKGDIAEGYSVSREKKESFPLTVTSAQKNPTAFYLCASSIGGGASQETQYFGPGTRLLVL.

This sequence joins TRBV7-2 and TRBJ1-3; 8 bases line up with TRBD1. The CDR3 contains 16 residues. Germline-derived CDR1 and CDR2 are SGHTA and FQGNSA. Trimming at V came to 5 bases and at J to 2 bases, leaving 8 bases not matched to a gene. CDR3 in DNA: TGTGCCAGCAGCACCCGACAGGGGACCCCTGGAAACACCATATATTTT. Translating it yields CASSTRQGTPGNTIYF. The whole variable domain, filled in from reference TRBV7-2 and TRBJ1-3, reads GAGVSQSPSNKVTEKGKDVELRCDPISGHTALYWYRQSLGQGLEFLIYFQGNSAPDKSGLPSDRFSAERTGGSVSTLTIQRTQQEDSAVYLCASSTRQGTPGNTIYFGEGSWLTVV.

The V and J genes are TRBV4-2 and TRBJ2-5; 8 bases align to TRBD1. Trimming took 1 base from V and 5 from J; bases not matched to a gene: 6. This CDR3 region has 15 residues. The germline gives CDR1 LGHNA, CDR2 YNFKEQ. The CDR3 spells CASSQGQGARETQYF. In nucleotides, the CDR3 is TGTGCCAGCAGCCAAGGGCAGGGGGCACGGGAGACCCAGTACTTC.

The J gene is TRBJ1-2, the V gene TRBV12-3 or TRBV12-4, with D perhaps TRBD1 (6 bases). This CDR3 comprises 13 residues. Deletions cut 3 bases from V and 8 bases from J, with 13 bases between. DNA of the CDR3: TGTGCCAGCAGTTTGGGGGGGCAGCGAGGCTACACCTTC. Translating gives CASSLGGQRGYTF.

This chain links TRBV30 with TRBJ1-2; weak D call: TRBD1 (6 bases). Germline loops: CDR1 GTSNPN, CDR2 SVGIG (reference sequence). The CDR3 extends over 13 amino acids. The V end was cut by 2 bases, the J end by 6 bases, with 13 bases between. CDR3 DNA: TGTGCCTGGAGTCGGGGGGGCGCGAATGGCTACACCTTC. Translated: CAWSRGGANGYTF.

The chain joins TRBV20-1 to TRBJ1-2; D remains ambiguous. The germline V and J ends were trimmed by 3 bases and 5 bases, with 7 bases remaining between them. This CDR3 is built from 11 residues. Germline CDR1 reads DFQATT; CDR2 reads SNEGSKA (reference sequence). The CDR3 protein is CSASVAYGYTF. The CDR3 nucleotides are TGCAGTGCTAGCGTGGCGTATGGCTACACCTTC.

The V and J genes are TRBV5-4 and TRBJ2-7; D might be TRBD2 (6 bases). Germline CDR1 is SGHNT and CDR2 is YYREEE (reference sequence). V lost 4 bases and J 1 base, leaving 15 bases between the germline ends. The CDR3 is 15 residues long. Written as DNA, the CDR3 is TGTGCCAGCAGCCTTCCGGGACTCGGGTCCTACGAGCAGTACTTC. Encoded protein: CASSLPGLGSYEQYF.

V and J are TRBV7-6 and TRBJ2-5; no firm D call. Germline-derived CDR1 and CDR2 are SGHVS and FNYEAQ. The V end lost 0 bases, the J end lost 5 bases, and 7 bases lay between the germline ends. This CDR3 has 13 amino acids. CDR3 in amino acids: CASSLAIPETQYF. DNA of the CDR3: TGTGCCAGCAGCTTAGCGATACCCGAGACCCAGTACTTC.

The chain uses TRBV14 and TRBJ1-3; D unresolved. V gave up 0 bases and J gave up 0 bases, with 9 bases separating them. Looked up from germline, CDR1 is SGHDN and CDR2 is FVKESK. The CDR3 contains 16 residues. CDR3 bases: TGTGCCAGCAGCCAAGATGGAAGGTTCTCTGGAAACACCATATATTTT. This codes for CASSQDGRFSGNTIYF.

The J gene is TRBJ2-3, the V gene TRBV19, with TRBD2 matching over 8 bases. CDR1 is LNHDA, CDR2 SQIVND, per germline (reference sequence). After removal of 1 base from V and 8 bases from J, the junction contained 5 bases not matched to a gene. CDR3 length: 14 amino acids. The CDR3 coding sequence is TGTGCCAGTAGTATAGTTTCGCGGGAGGCTACGCAGTATTTT. The encoded protein is CASSIVSREATQYF.

This chain connects TRBV5-1 to TRBJ2-3; possible D gene TRBD2, 5 bases. From germline, CDR1 is SGHRS and CDR2 YFSETQ. V was cut by 0 bases and J by 2 bases, with 10 bases left in between. The CDR3 extends over 15 amino acids. CDR3 nucleotides: TGCGCCAGCAGCTTGGTTCCGGGATACACAGATACGCAGTATTTT. This translates into CASSLVPGYTDTQYF.

This clone was detected once. This chain joins TRBV24-1 and TRBJ2-2; either TRBD1 or TRBD2 may fit D (5 bases each). Trimming took off 4 bases at V and 4 bases at J, with 12 bases between the two ends. Germline lookup yields CDR1 KGHDR and CDR2 SFDVKD. The CDR3 length is 15 residues. In DNA, the CDR3 is TGTGCCACCAGTGAGACCGGGACGGGCACCGGGGAGCTGTTTTTT. Translated, it gives CATSETGTGTGELFF.